This TCR beta chain is drawn from a study of T cells in Graves' hyperthyroidism and ophthalmopathy. Germline assignment: CDR1 MDHEN and CDR2 SYDVKM. Germline trimming cut 6 bases from V and 0 bases from J; bases unmatched to any gene: 14. The CDR3 totals 19 residues. This clonotype appeared many times. Amplified TCR beta CDR3 regions derived from RNA transcripts. First-round RT-PCR with HTBI primers amplified the TCR CDR3 region. TCRdb re-derived calls from the multiplex PCR reads in MiXCR, one entry per CDR3 protein. The sample holds 700,000 or so distinct CDR3 sequences, roughly 15% seen once. Diagnoses were established using clinical symptoms, serum thyroxine and TRAb, thyroid ultrasound and orbital computed tomography.

Sequenced input: blood. The source of this sequence is a man aged 18 to 35 with Graves' hyperthyroidism. The chain uses TRBV28 and TRBJ2-2; 9 nucleotides match TRBD1. DNA for the CDR3: TGTGCCAGCAGCGTACGGTACAGGGGGCGTCCAACGAACACCGGGGAGCTGTTTTTT. Translating it yields CASSVRYRGRPTNTGELFF.